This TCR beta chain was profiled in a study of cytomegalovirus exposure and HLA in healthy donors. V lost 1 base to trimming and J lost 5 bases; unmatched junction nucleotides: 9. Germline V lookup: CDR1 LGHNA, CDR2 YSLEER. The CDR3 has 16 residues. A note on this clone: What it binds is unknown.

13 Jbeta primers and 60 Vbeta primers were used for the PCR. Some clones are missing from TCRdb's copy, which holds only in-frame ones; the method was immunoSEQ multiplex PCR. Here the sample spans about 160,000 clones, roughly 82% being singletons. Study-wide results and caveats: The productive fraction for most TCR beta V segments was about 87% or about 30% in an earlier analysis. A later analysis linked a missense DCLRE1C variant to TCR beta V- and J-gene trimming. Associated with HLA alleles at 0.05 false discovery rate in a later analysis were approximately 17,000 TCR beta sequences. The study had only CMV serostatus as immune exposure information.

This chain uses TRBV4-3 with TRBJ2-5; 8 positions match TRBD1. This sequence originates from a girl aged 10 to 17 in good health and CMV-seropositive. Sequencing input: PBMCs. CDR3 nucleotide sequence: TGCGCCAGCAGCCAAGGGGTGGACAGGGTTGTGGAGACCCAGTACTTC. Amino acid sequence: CASSQGVDRVVETQYF.